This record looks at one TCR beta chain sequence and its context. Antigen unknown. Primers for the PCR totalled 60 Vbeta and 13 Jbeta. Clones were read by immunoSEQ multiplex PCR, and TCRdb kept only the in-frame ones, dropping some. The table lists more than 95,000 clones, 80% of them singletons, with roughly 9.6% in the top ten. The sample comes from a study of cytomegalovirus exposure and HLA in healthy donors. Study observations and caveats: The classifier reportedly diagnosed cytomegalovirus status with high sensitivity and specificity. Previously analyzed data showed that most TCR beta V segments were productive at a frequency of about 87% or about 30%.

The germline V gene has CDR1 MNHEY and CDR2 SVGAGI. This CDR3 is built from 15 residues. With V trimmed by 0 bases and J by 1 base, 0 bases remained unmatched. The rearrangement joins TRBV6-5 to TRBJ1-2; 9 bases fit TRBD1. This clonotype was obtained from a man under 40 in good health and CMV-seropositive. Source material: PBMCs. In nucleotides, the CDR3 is TGTGCCAGCAGTTACTCGGGACAGGGTAACTATGGCTACACCTTC. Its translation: CASSYSGQGNYGYTF.